This entry lists 21 T cell receptor beta chains sequenced from one sample in a study of T cell responses to AZD1222 COVID-19 vaccine. The table came from immunoSEQ multiplex PCR; TCRdb's copy has only in-frame clones and leaves some out. The sample gives about 100,000 clones, more than 75% of which show up once; less than 20% is in the top ten. Specimen: peripheral blood, collected on day 0 of AZD1222 vaccination. These receptors were obtained from an adult in good health.

The CDR3 coding sequence is TGCGCCAGCAGCTCGGGAACAAGAAATGAAAAACTGTTTTTT. Its translation is CASSSGTRNEKLFF. This chain joins TRBV5-1 and TRBJ1-4, with D unresolved. Germline CDR1 is SGHRS and CDR2 is YFSETQ. The CDR3 consists of 14 residues. V lost 3 bases, J lost 5 bases, and 11 bases lay in between.

The chain employs TRBV5-1 and TRBJ1-1; a weak D match, TRBD1 (6 bases). This CDR3 spans 13 amino acids. Trimming removed 0 bases at V and 6 bases at J, with 9 bases between. CDR1 and CDR2 (germline): SGHRS, YFSETQ. CDR3 sequence: CASSLEQGSEAFF. The CDR3 bases are TGCGCCAGCAGCTTGGAACAGGGCTCTGAAGCTTTCTTT.

The gene calls are TRBV7-3 and TRBJ1-3; D is undetermined. The CDR3 runs to 15 residues. The V end lost 3 bases, the J end lost 2 bases, and 11 bases lay between the germline ends. CDR1 and CDR2 from the germline V gene are SGHTA and FQGTGA. In DNA form, the CDR3 reads TGTGCCAGCAGCTTGCAGGATGGCACTGGAAACACCATATATTTT. Encoded protein: CASSLQDGTGNTIYF.

The J gene is TRBJ1-4, the V gene TRBV6-5; a possible D gene is TRBD1 (5 bases). Germline V gives CDR1 MNHEY, CDR2 SVGAGI. The V end was cut by 0 bases, the J end by 7 bases, with 12 bases between. This CDR3 comprises 15 residues. In DNA, the CDR3 is TGTGCCAGCAGTTACTCGGACCTGAGGGGTGAAAAACTGTTTTTT. This sequence encodes CASSYSDLRGEKLFF.

The chain has TRBV12-3 or TRBV12-4 and TRBJ1-1; D not certain. The CDR3 is made up of 13 amino acids. V lost 3 bases and J 4 bases, leaving 9 bases between the germline ends. The CDR3 DNA is TGTGCCAGCAGTTTTATCACGGCCACTGAAGCTTTCTTT. Translated, it gives CASSFITATEAFF.

This clone was detected only a few times. This chain joins TRBV9 and TRBJ1-2, with TRBD1 as a possible D gene (6 bases). Germline assignment: CDR1 SGDLS and CDR2 YYNGEE. The CDR3 extends over 13 amino acids. The germline V and J ends were trimmed by 3 bases and 4 bases, with 10 bases remaining between them. The CDR3 bases are TGTGCCAGCAGCGCAGGGGATCCCTATGGCTACACCTTC. Its protein product is CASSAGDPYGYTF.

The chain carries TRBV24-1 and TRBJ2-7; 10 bases agree with TRBD1. The CDR3 runs to 15 residues. V was clipped by 4 bases and J by 3 bases; unmatched bases: 5. Germline V gene lookup returns CDR1 KGHDR and CDR2 SFDVKD. CDR3 sequence: CATSDSGQGNYEQYF. The CDR3 DNA is TGTGCCACCAGTGACTCGGGACAGGGGAACTACGAGCAGTACTTC.

The rearrangement joins TRBV19 to TRBJ2-3, with 7 bases matching TRBD2. Germline CDR1 reads LNHDA; CDR2 reads SQIVND (reference sequence). CDR3 size: 15 residues. J was trimmed by 5 bases and V by 1 base; bases with no gene match: 6. The CDR3 loop reads CASSIARTRRDTQYF. The CDR3 DNA is TGTGCCAGTAGTATAGCCCGGACTAGGAGAGATACGCAGTATTTT.

The CDR3 bases are TGCAGCCCGAGGGGTGATGCCAGGACACCCCTCCACTTT. Its translation is CSPRGDARTPLHF. The rearrangement uses TRBV29-1 and TRBJ1-6; D might be TRBD1 (5 bases). The CDR3 is 13 amino acids. Germline V CDR1 and CDR2: SQVTM, ANQGSEA. Trimming shortened V by 8 bases and J by 11 bases, and 19 bases separated the two germline ends. Using reference TRBV29-1 and TRBJ1-6 for the parts outside the CDR3, the full variable domain is SAVISQKPSRDICQRGTSLTIQCQVDSQVTMMFWYRQQPGQSLTLIATANQGSEATYESGFVIDKFPISRPNLTFSTLTVSNMSPEDSSIYLCSPRGDARTPLHFGNGTRLTVT.

A few counts support this clone. The genes are TRBV7-9 and TRBJ1-2; 8 nucleotides agree with TRBD1. CDR1 is SEHNR, CDR2 FQNEAQ, per germline (reference sequence). CDR3 length: 15 residues. After removal of 5 bases from V and 4 bases from J, the junction contained 9 bases not matched to a gene. The CDR3 nucleotides read TGTGCCAGCAGCGACGACAGGGGAGGAGGCTATGGCTACACCTTC. This sequence encodes CASSDDRGGGYGYTF.

This sequence joins TRBV27 and TRBJ1-2, with D possibly matching TRBD1 (6 bases). Germline CDR1 is MNHEY and CDR2 is SMNVEV (reference sequence). CDR3 length equals 15 residues. V was cut by 7 bases and J by 4 bases, with 19 bases left in between. This CDR3 is CASTTGPGRGYGYTF. The DNA of the CDR3 is TGTGCCAGCACCACAGGACCGGGCAGGGGCTATGGCTACACCTTC.

The chain employs TRBV7-2 and TRBJ1-3, with D hard to call. Trimming removed 1 base at V and 2 bases at J, with 9 bases between. The CDR3 has 15 residues. CDR1 and CDR2 from the germline V gene are SGHTA and FQGNSA. CDR3 sequence (DNA): TGTGCCAGCAGCTTAGTGGGTATGGCTGGAAACACCATATATTTT. This encodes CASSLVGMAGNTIYF.

This sequence joins TRBV27 and TRBJ2-3; D is perhaps TRBD2 (6 bases). Germline CDR1 reads MNHEY; CDR2 reads SMNVEV (reference sequence). V was clipped by 5 bases and J by 2 bases, with 14 bases between them. The CDR3 covers 15 residues. The CDR3 DNA reads TGTGCCAGCAGTAACTGGCGGGGTTCCACAGATACGCAGTATTTT. Its protein product is CASSNWRGSTDTQYF.

J is TRBJ2-7 and V is TRBV4-2, with TRBD2 identical over 12 bases. The CDR3 sequence is 15 residues long. V shed 4 bases and J 1 base; nucleotides not matched to a gene: 2. From germline, CDR1 is LGHNA and CDR2 YNFKEQ. CDR3 DNA sequence: TGTGCCAGCAGCCCAGGGACTAGCGGGTCCTACGAGCAGTACTTC. Protein sequence: CASSPGTSGSYEQYF.

The J gene is TRBJ1-1, the V gene TRBV10-3; no clear D gene. V lost 0 bases, J lost 3 bases, and 14 bases lay in between. The CDR3 is 16 amino acids. Germline V lookup: CDR1 ENHRY, CDR2 SYGVKD. CDR3 amino acids: CAISESGLNGHTEAFF. In DNA form, the CDR3 reads TGTGCCATCAGTGAGTCAGGCCTCAACGGGCACACTGAAGCTTTCTTT.

V and J are TRBV11-3 and TRBJ1-5, with a tentative D call TRBD1 (5 bases). This CDR3 is built from 16 residues. V shed 1 base and J shed 1 base, with 11 bases lying between them. The germline V gene has CDR1 SGHNT and CDR2 YENEEA. CDR3 nucleotides: TGTGCCAGCAGCTTAGGGTCCAGGGAAAGCAATCAGCCCCAGCATTTT. It yields the protein CASSLGSRESNQPQHF.

This chain links TRBV29-1 with TRBJ2-3, with D possibly being TRBD1 (6 bases). V was cut by 6 bases and J by 2 bases, with 12 bases left in between. The CDR3 consists of 13 residues. Germline V lookup: CDR1 SQVTM, CDR2 ANQGSEA. CDR3 residues: CSVEQGSTDTQYF. The CDR3, as DNA: TGCAGCGTAGAACAGGGATCCACAGATACGCAGTATTTT.

The chain is built from TRBV5-1 and TRBJ1-4; possible D gene TRBD1, 5 bases. This CDR3 comprises 13 residues. Trimming pared 8 bases from V and 0 bases from J, leaving 8 bases between. Germline V gene data show CDR1 as SGHRS and CDR2 as YFSETQ. CDR3 loop: CASRTSTNEKLFF. Here the CDR3 DNA reads TGCGCCAGTAGGACATCAACTAATGAAAAACTGTTTTTT.

The chain employs TRBV2 and TRBJ1-1; no firm D call. Germline-derived CDR1 and CDR2 are SNHLY and FYNNEI. The CDR3 is 14 residues long. V was shortened by 7 bases and J by 0 bases, with 12 bases between the two germline ends. CDR3 bases: TGTGCCAGCATATTGGAGGCCATGAACACTGAAGCTTTCTTT. Translation gives CASILEAMNTEAFF.

Only a few counts were recorded for this clone. The gene calls are TRBV7-9 and TRBJ2-2; TRBD2 matches 12 bases. This CDR3 has 18 residues. CDR1 is SEHNR and CDR2 is FQNEAQ in the germline V gene (reference sequence). Germline trimming cut 5 bases from V and 0 bases from J; bases unmatched to any gene: 7. CDR3 nucleotides: TGTGCCAGCAGCCCAAGGACTAGCGGGACCGCGAACACCGGGGAGCTGTTTTTT. Translated, it gives CASSPRTSGTANTGELFF. The full variable domain, completed using reference TRBV7-9 and TRBJ2-2, is DTGVSQNPRHKITKRGQNVTFRCDPISEHNRLYWYRQTLGQGPEFLTYFQNEAQLEKSRLLSDRFSAERPKGSFSTLEIQRTEQGDSAMYLCASSPRTSGTANTGELFFGEGSRLTVL.

The chain has TRBV5-1 and TRBJ1-2; D is unresolved. Germline-derived CDR1 and CDR2 are SGHRS and YFSETQ. The ends were cut back, 7 bases at V and 8 bases at J, with 18 bases in the middle. This CDR3 region has 13 residues. CDR3 in amino acids: CASHVGSGHGYTF. The CDR3 DNA follows: TGCGCCAGCCACGTGGGGAGCGGCCACGGCTACACCTTC.